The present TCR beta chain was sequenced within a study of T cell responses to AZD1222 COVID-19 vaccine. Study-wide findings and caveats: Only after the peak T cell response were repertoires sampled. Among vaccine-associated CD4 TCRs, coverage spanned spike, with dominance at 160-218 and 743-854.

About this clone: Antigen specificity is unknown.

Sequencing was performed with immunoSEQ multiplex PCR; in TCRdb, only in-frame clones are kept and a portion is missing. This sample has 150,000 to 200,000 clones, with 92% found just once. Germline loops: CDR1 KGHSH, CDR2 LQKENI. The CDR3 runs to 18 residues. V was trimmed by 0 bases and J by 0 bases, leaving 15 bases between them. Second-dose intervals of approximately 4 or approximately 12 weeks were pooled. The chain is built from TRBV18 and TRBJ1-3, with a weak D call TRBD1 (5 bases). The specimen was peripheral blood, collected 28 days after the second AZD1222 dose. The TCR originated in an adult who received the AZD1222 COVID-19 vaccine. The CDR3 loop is CASSPPGQSIRSGNTIYF. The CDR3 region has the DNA TGTGCCAGCTCACCACCCGGACAATCCATTCGCTCTGGAAACACCATATATTTT.